The T cell receptor beta chain under discussion was sequenced for a study of blood T cell repertoires in COVID-19. On the study more broadly: From the United States, Italy and Spain came samples of acute and convalescent COVID-19.

This clone was picked up one time. Libraries were prepared by immunoSEQ multiplex PCR; TCRdb keeps only in-frame clonotypes and omits some of them. The sample has 150,000 to 200,000 clones; 88% are singletons. This CDR3 spans 15 amino acids. Germline CDR1 reads SEHNR; CDR2 reads FQNEAQ (reference sequence). V lost 2 bases, J lost 1 base, and 11 bases lay in between. Grouping used clinical history reported by participants in a survey and questionnaire. This TCR came from a woman in her fifties or sixties who had recovered from COVID-19. Sequencing was done on a sample of PBMCs or T cells enriched from blood (not recorded which). The chain is built from TRBV7-9 and TRBJ1-1; D is ambiguous. The CDR3 spells CASSLQAAPNTEAFF. For the CDR3, the DNA is TGTGCCAGCAGCTTACAGGCCGCCCCGAACACTGAAGCTTTCTTT.